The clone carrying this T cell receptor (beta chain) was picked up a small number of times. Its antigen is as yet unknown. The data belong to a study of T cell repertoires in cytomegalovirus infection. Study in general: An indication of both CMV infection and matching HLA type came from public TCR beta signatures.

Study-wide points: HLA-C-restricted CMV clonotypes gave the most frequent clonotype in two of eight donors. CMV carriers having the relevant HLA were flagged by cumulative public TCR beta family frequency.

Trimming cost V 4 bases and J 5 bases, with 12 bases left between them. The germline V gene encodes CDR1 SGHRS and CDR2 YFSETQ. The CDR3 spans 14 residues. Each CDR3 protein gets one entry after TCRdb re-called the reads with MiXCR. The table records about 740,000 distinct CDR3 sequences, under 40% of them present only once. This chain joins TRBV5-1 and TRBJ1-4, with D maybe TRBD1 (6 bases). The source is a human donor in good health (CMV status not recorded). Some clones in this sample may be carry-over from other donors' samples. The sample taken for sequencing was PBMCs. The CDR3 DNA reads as TGCGCCAGCAGCCAGGGGACGGGAAATGAAAAACTGTTTTTT. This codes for CASSQGTGNEKLFF.